Presented here are 16 T cell receptor beta chains from one specimen sequenced in a study of CD8 T cells in Susac syndrome. The authors reverse transcribed about 0.5 to 1 ug RNA with random hexamers. TCRdb passed the immunoSEQ multiplex PCR reads through MiXCR, listing each CDR3 protein once. The sample consists of roughly 120,000 distinct CDR3 sequences, roughly 94% of them appearing once. Sample: CD4+ T cells from PBMCs. Receptors were obtained from a human donor with multiple sclerosis.

The chain is built from TRBV6-6 and TRBJ1-2; perhaps TRBD1 as D (5 bases). V was clipped by 5 bases and J by 6 bases, with 16 bases between them. The CDR3 has 14 amino acids. Germline V gene sequence: CDR1 MNHNY, CDR2 SVGAGI (reference sequence). CDR3 bases: TGTGCCAGCAGTCAGCCGGGCGCGGGGGATGGCTACACCTTC. Protein: CASSQPGAGDGYTF.

The chain links TRBV20-1 to TRBJ2-7; 7 bases map to TRBD1. The germline V gene encodes CDR1 DFQATT and CDR2 SNEGSKA (reference sequence). V shed 3 bases and J 3 bases; nucleotides not matched to a gene: 11. The CDR3 is 15 amino acids. The DNA for the CDR3 is TGCAGTGCTAGGAAAGGAACAGGGGTTCACTACGAGCAGTACTTC. This gives the protein CSARKGTGVHYEQYF.

This chain joins TRBV11-2 and TRBJ2-6, with D unresolved. The germline V gene encodes CDR1 SGHAT and CDR2 FQNNGV. The CDR3 covers 16 residues. V lost 5 bases and J lost 0, with 11 bases in between. The CDR3 here is CASSAFLGSGANVLTF. CDR3 nucleotides: TGTGCCAGCAGCGCGTTCTTGGGCTCTGGGGCCAACGTCCTGACTTTC.

The chain links TRBV3-1 to TRBJ2-7, with TRBD1 as a possible D gene (5 bases). Trimming removed 3 bases from V and 5 bases from J, with 17 bases in between. Germline CDR1 LGHDT, CDR2 YNNKEL (reference sequence). The CDR3 is 15 amino acids. The CDR3 loop reads CASSQDGHARDEQYF. The CDR3 DNA follows: TGTGCCAGCAGCCAGGACGGACATGCTCGGGACGAGCAGTACTTC.

The rearrangement uses TRBV12-3 or TRBV12-4 and TRBJ2-5, with TRBD1 as a possible D gene (6 bases). The V gene lost 1 base and the J gene lost 4 bases, with 10 bases spanning the gap. This CDR3 contains 14 residues. DNA of the CDR3: TGTGCCAGCAGTTTAGAGGGGGTGGGAGAGACCCAGTACTTC. Translated, it gives CASSLEGVGETQYF.

The chain joins TRBV5-1 to TRBJ2-1; 9 positions agree with TRBD2. Germline assignment: CDR1 SGHRS and CDR2 YFSETQ. Unmatched junction bases numbered 9, after V lost 2 bases and J lost 6 bases. The CDR3 length is 16 residues. The CDR3 DNA sequence: TGCGCCAGCAGCTTCCCTGGGGCGGGAGGGCCCAATGAGCAGTTCTTC. Its translation: CASSFPGAGGPNEQFF.

A remark on this clonotype: One junction end does not reproduce the germline sequence, and a read error may be involved. V and J are TRBV7-6 and TRBJ2-7; 10 bases are shared with TRBD1. The germline V gene encodes CDR1 SGHVS and CDR2 FNYEAQ. This CDR3 has 17 amino acids. The CDR3, as DNA: TGTGCCAACAGCCCGTTGGGGGCCGGGACAGGGGCGAGAGAGCAGTACTTC. It yields the protein CANSPLGAGTGAREQYF. The full variable domain, its missing parts supplied by reference TRBV7-6 and TRBJ2-7, is GAGVSQSPRYKVTKRGQDVALRCDPISGHVSLYWYRQALGQGPEFLTYFNYEAQQDKSGLPNDRFSAERPEGSISTLTIQRTEQRDSAMYRCANSPLGAGTGAREQYFGPGTRLTVT.

The rearrangement uses TRBV6-1 and TRBJ1-2; 7 bases match TRBD1. Germline values: CDR1 MNHNS, CDR2 SASEGT. V lost 6 bases and J lost 5; bases outside the gene matches: 6. This CDR3 has 13 amino acids. The CDR3 coding sequence is TGTGCCAGCAGACAACAGGGGAATTATGGCTACACCTTC. This codes for CASRQQGNYGYTF.

The chain combines TRBV5-6 with TRBJ2-1; D is undetermined. Trimming took off 3 bases at V and 15 bases at J, with 13 bases between the two ends. Germline V gene lookup returns CDR1 SGHDT and CDR2 YYEEEE. The CDR3 has 11 residues. The CDR3 here is CASSSTASLFF. The CDR3 DNA is TGTGCCAGCAGCTCAACAGCGAGCTTGTTCTTC.

This chain links TRBV29-1 with TRBJ1-1, with D possibly matching TRBD1 (5 bases). The germline V and J ends were trimmed by 0 bases and 6 bases, with 14 bases remaining between them. Per germline, CDR1 SQVTM and CDR2 ANQGSEA. CDR3 size: 14 residues. DNA of the CDR3: TGCAGCGTTGAAGAAACCCCCAGGGTTTCTGAAGCTTTCTTT. It specifies CSVEETPRVSEAFF.

This clonotype turned up a few times. The V and J genes are TRBV5-1 and TRBJ1-1, with D tentatively TRBD1 (5 bases). V lost 4 bases and J 4 bases, leaving 11 bases between the germline ends. Germline CDR1 reads SGHRS; CDR2 reads YFSETQ. The CDR3 extends over 13 amino acids. CDR3 sequence: CASSGATSTEAFF. CDR3 in DNA: TGCGCCAGCAGCGGGGCCACGTCCACTGAAGCTTTCTTT.

The rearrangement uses TRBV6-1 and TRBJ2-7; perhaps TRBD1 as D (5 bases). This CDR3 is 14 amino acids long. The germline gives CDR1 MNHNS, CDR2 SASEGT. V gave up 1 base and J gave up 2 bases, with 9 bases separating them. DNA for the CDR3: TGTGCCAGCAGTGAAGGAGGACACACCTACGAGCAGTACTTC. This sequence encodes CASSEGGHTYEQYF.

V is TRBV14 and J is TRBJ1-5, with D unclear. The CDR3 extends over 13 amino acids. The germline V gene has CDR1 SGHDN and CDR2 FVKESK. V lost 4 bases, J lost 5 bases, and 9 bases lay in between. The CDR3 is CASSRGRDQPQHF. The CDR3 DNA reads as TGTGCCAGCAGCCGAGGTAGAGATCAGCCCCAGCATTTT.

The V and J genes are TRBV20-1 and TRBJ2-6; 8 nucleotides match TRBD1. V was clipped by 6 bases and J by 0 bases; unmatched bases: 10. Germline assignment: CDR1 DFQATT and CDR2 SNEGSKA (reference sequence). There are 17 residues in the CDR3. CDR3 DNA sequence: TGCAGTGCCACCATCGGGACAGGAGGCTCTGGGGCCAACGTCCTGACTTTC. Translated, it gives CSATIGTGGSGANVLTF.

CDR3 residues: CASNPGLVNTGELFF. CDR3 nucleotides: TGTGCCAGCAACCCGGGACTGGTGAACACCGGGGAGCTGTTTTTT. The chain carries TRBV3-1 and TRBJ2-2; TRBD2 might be the D (6 bases). The CDR3 is 15 amino acids. V was cut by 7 bases and J by 1 base, with 13 bases left in between. The germline CDR1 and CDR2 sequences are LGHDT and YNNKEL (reference sequence).

V gene TRBV7-2 combines with J gene TRBJ2-3; maybe TRBD2 (7 bases). Trimming cost V 2 bases and J 4 bases, with 13 bases left between them. The CDR3 length is 15 residues. Germline values: CDR1 SGHTA, CDR2 FQGNSA. CDR3 nucleotide sequence: TGTGCCAGCAGCTTACGTGGGGGGGCCTCAGATACGCAGTATTTT. Protein product: CASSLRGGASDTQYF.